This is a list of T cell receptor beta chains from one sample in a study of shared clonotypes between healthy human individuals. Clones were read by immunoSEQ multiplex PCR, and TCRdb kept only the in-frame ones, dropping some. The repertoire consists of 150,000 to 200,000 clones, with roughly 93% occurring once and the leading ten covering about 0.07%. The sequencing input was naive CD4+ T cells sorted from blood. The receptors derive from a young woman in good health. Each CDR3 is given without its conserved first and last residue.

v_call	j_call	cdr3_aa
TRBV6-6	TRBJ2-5	ASNNRGGIETQY
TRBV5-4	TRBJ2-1	ASSSFNEQF
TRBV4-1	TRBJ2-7	ASSQQTSGTSNYEQY
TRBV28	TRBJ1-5	ASSKQGSGNQPQH
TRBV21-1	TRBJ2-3	ASSPLTSGRPGTQY
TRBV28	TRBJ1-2	ASSSGVGYGYT
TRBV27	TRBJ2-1	ASSWDWYNEQF
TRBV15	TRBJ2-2	ATSRGGLRDTGELF
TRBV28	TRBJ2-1	ASSSMDRYNEQF
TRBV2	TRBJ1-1	ASSGGTALIHTEAF